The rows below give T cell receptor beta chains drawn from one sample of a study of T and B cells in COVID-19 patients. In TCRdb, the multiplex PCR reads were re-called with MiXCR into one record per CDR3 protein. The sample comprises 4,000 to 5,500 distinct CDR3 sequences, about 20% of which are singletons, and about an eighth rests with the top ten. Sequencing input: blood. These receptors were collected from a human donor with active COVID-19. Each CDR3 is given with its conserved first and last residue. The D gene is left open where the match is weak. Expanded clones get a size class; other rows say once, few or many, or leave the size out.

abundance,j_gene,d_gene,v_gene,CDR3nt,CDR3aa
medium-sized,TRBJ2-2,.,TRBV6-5,TGTGCCAGCAATTCACAGAACACCGGGGAGCTGTTTTTT,CASNSQNTGELFF
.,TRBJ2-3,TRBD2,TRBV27,TGTGCCAGCAGTCCCCAACTAGCGGGAGCGCAGTATTTT,CASSPQLAGAQYF
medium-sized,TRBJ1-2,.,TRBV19,TGTGCCAGTAGGATGGACGGGTATGGCTACACCTTC,CASRMDGYGYTF
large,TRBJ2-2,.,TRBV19,TGTGCCAGTAGTATAGATCTGAGAGGGGAGCTGTTTTTT,CASSIDLRGELFF
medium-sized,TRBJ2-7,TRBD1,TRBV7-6,TGTGCCAGCAGCTTAGTCTCTGGGACAGGGGTTGGCTACGAGCAGTACTTC,CASSLVSGTGVGYEQYF
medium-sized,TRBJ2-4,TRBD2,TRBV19,TGTGCCAGTAGTACTTCTGGGGGACTAGCGGGGCCCTTTCAGTACTTC,CASSTSGGLAGPFQYF
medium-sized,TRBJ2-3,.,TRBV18,TGTGCCTCCAGAGCCGGCGGAGGCACAGATACGCAGTATTTT,CASRAGGGTDTQYF
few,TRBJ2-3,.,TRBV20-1,TGCAGTGCTTTCCCAGGGAGAAAGGATACGCAGTATTTT,CSAFPGRKDTQYF
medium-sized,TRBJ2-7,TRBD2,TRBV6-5,TGTGCCAGCAGCCCCGTCCGTCGACTAGCGGGAGGGTCCTACGAGCAGTACTTC,CASSPVRRLAGGSYEQYF
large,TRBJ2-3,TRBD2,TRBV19,TGTGCCGCCAGCGGGAGAGGGAAGGGCACAGATACGCAGTATTTT,CAASGRGKGTDTQYF
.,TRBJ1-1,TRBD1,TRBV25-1,TGTGCCAGCAGTGATCTTCAGGGGGCGGCTGAAGCTTTCTTT,CASSDLQGAAEAFF
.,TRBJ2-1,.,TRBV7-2,TGTGCCAGCAGCCGGGGAGAGACTAGGCGCGAGCAGTTCTTC,CASSRGETRREQFF
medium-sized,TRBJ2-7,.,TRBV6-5,TGTGCCAGCAGTTACGCTCCTTCCTACGAGCAGTACTTC,CASSYAPSYEQYF
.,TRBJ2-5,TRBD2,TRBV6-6,TGTGCCAGCAGCCAGACTAGCGGGAGCAAGACCCAGTACTTC,CASSQTSGSKTQYF